This TCR beta chain was observed in a study of T cell changes during pregnancy in multiple sclerosis. Germline V CDR1 and CDR2: SGDLS, YYNGEE. The junction had 7 bases not matched to a gene; V was cut back by 2 bases and J by 2 bases. The CDR3 has 17 amino acids. This table comes from immunoSEQ multiplex PCR, and its TCRdb copy is limited to in-frame clones, with some not included. The repertoire holds 45,000 to 75,000 clones, with about 91% as singletons. Source: peripheral blood, taken in the first trimester of pregnancy. The TCR originated in a female donor with multiple sclerosis, enrolled in a pregnancy study. The chain combines TRBV9 with TRBJ2-3; 11 bases line up with TRBD2. For the CDR3, the DNA is TGTGCCAGCAGCGTTGATATAGCGGGGGGGTTCACAGATACGCAGTATTTT. It is translated as CASSVDIAGGFTDTQYF.